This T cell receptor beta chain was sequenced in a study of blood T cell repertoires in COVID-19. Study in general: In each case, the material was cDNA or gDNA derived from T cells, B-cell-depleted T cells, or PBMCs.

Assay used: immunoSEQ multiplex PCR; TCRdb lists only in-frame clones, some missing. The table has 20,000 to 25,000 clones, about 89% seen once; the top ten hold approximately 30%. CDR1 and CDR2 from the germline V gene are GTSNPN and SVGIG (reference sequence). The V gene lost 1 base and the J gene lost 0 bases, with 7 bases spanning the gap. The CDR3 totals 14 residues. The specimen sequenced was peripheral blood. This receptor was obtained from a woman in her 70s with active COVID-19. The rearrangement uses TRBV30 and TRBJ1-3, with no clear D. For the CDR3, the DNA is TGTGCCTGGAGTGGCGGGTACTCTGGAAACACCATATATTTT. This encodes CAWSGGYSGNTIYF.